Below, 4 T cell receptor beta chains from the same sample are listed, as sequenced in a study of response to subunit inactivated influenza vaccine. Each CDR3 protein is one row after TCRdb ran MiXCR on the RT-PCR reads. Seen here are about 780,000 distinct CDR3 sequences, under 20% observed once, and the top ten hold roughly 11%. Sequences were derived from PBMCs from blood, sampled 5 days after vaccination. These receptors originate from a man over 45 who received an inactivated influenza vaccine.

The chain recombines TRBV3-1 with TRBJ2-1, with 7 bases fitting TRBD2. Germline V CDR1 and CDR2: LGHDT, YNNKEL (reference sequence). The ends lost 4 bases at V and 10 bases at J; junction bases unmatched: 10. This CDR3 is built from 14 residues. CDR3 in DNA: TGTGCCAGCAGCCCCTGGGACTATAACGGCGAGCAGTTCTTC. This gives the protein CASSPWDYNGEQFF.

This clonotype was detected only a few times. The DNA of the CDR3 is TGTGCCAGCAGTTTAGATGGGGACCTACAGTATTTT. This codes for CASSLDGDLQYF. The rearrangement links TRBV12-3 or TRBV12-4 to TRBJ2-3; either TRBD1 or TRBD2 may fit D (5 bases each). With 1 base removed from V and 12 bases from J, the gap between germline ends came to 11 bases. The CDR3 totals 12 residues.

This clonotype showed up just a few times. J is TRBJ2-1 and V is TRBV7-9, with TRBD1 matching over 8 bases. Germline loops: CDR1 SEHNR, CDR2 FQNEAQ (reference sequence). V was clipped by 6 bases and J by 7 bases; unmatched bases: 11. This CDR3 has 15 residues. CDR3 in amino acids: CASRTQRQGRNEQFF. CDR3 DNA sequence: TGTGCCAGCAGGACCCAACGACAGGGGAGGAATGAGCAGTTCTTC.

J is TRBJ2-7 and V is TRBV5-1; TRBD1 matches 12 bases. This CDR3 region has 15 residues. Germline CDR1 is SGHRS and CDR2 is YFSETQ. The V gene end was trimmed by 0 bases and the J gene end by 6 bases; junction bases not matched to a gene: 4. The DNA of the CDR3 is TGCGCCAGCAGCTTGGTTGGGACAGGGGGCCTCGAGCAGTACTTC. Protein product: CASSLVGTGGLEQYF.